This entry lists 9 T cell receptor beta chains sequenced from one sample in a study of blood T cell repertoires in COVID-19 (dated by TCRdb to about 2020). Library preparation employed the immunoSEQ multiplex PCR assay. TCRdb took over this immuneACCESS table, retaining in-frame rearrangements with V and J assigned. Such tables are incomplete; in checked studies, under half of the missing clones stem from an unresolved V gene, and the remainder is unexplained. For this sample there are 70,000 to 75,000 clones; over 75% appear just once. Roughly 4.6% of the sample is taken by the ten largest. Sequenced: peripheral blood. These receptors were collected from a human donor in a cohort sampled during active COVID-19.

V and J are TRBV15 and TRBJ2-7, with 7 bases fitting TRBD1. The V gene end was trimmed by 8 bases and the J gene end by 4 bases; junction bases not matched to a gene: 8. The CDR3 is 13 amino acids. CDR1 LNHNV and CDR2 YYDKDF come from the germline V gene (reference sequence). Written as DNA, the CDR3 is TGTGCCACCCAAGGGGGCGTGGGATACGAGCAGTACTTC. It codes for CATQGGVGYEQYF.

V and J are TRBV2 and TRBJ2-7, with D perhaps matching TRBD1 (6 bases). Looked up from germline, CDR1 is SNHLY and CDR2 is FYNNEI. V gave up 2 bases and J gave up 2 bases, with 7 bases separating them. CDR3 size: 13 residues. CDR3: CASSERTAYEQYF. The CDR3 region has the DNA TGTGCCAGCAGTGAAAGGACAGCCTACGAGCAGTACTTC.

V is TRBV7-2 and J is TRBJ2-7; D gene uncertain. The CDR3 totals 15 residues. The germline V gene has CDR1 SGHTA and CDR2 FQGNSA. V was pared by 1 base and J by 0 bases, with 10 bases between. CDR3 in DNA: TGTGCCAGCAGCTTAGATCCCCGCTACTCCTACGAGCAGTACTTC. Protein product: CASSLDPRYSYEQYF. Complete variable domain (other parts from reference TRBV7-2 and TRBJ2-7): GAGVSQSPSNKVTEKGKDVELRCDPISGHTALYWYRQSLGQGLEFLIYFQGNSAPDKSGLPSDRFSAERTGGSVSTLTIQRTQQEDSAVYLCASSLDPRYSYEQYFGPGTRLTVT.

The gene calls are TRBV5-6 and TRBJ2-2; TRBD2 is a possible D gene (5 bases). The ends were cut back, 0 bases at V and 8 bases at J, with 11 bases in the middle. CDR1 SGHDT and CDR2 YYEEEE come from the germline V gene. This CDR3 is built from 14 residues. The CDR3 loop reads CASSLGTDLGELFF. DNA for the CDR3: TGTGCCAGCAGCTTGGGGACGGACTTAGGGGAGCTGTTTTTT.

The J gene is TRBJ2-7, the V gene TRBV6-5; D is perhaps TRBD2 (5 bases). Trimming took off 5 bases at V and 1 base at J, with 15 bases between the two ends. Looked up from germline, CDR1 is MNHEY and CDR2 is SVGAGI. The CDR3 runs to 15 residues. The CDR3: CASSPKAGNSYEQYF. CDR3 nucleotides: TGTGCCAGCAGTCCCAAGGCCGGGAATTCCTACGAGCAGTACTTC.

This chain links TRBV30 with TRBJ2-2; D possibly corresponds to TRBD2 (5 bases). From germline, CDR1 is GTSNPN and CDR2 SVGIG (reference sequence). The CDR3 has 15 amino acids. V was shortened by 2 bases and J by 4 bases, with 14 bases between the two germline ends. The CDR3 nucleotides read TGTGCCTGGAGTCCCCGTGACCTAGCCACCGGGGAGCTGTTTTTT. Amino acid sequence: CAWSPRDLATGELFF.

V gene TRBV5-1 combines with J gene TRBJ2-5; 7 bases line up with TRBD2. Germline-derived CDR1 and CDR2 are SGHRS and YFSETQ. CDR3 length: 15 residues. J was trimmed by 3 bases and V by 1 base; bases with no gene match: 6. The CDR3: CASSLRAGYEETQYF. The CDR3 DNA sequence: TGCGCCAGCAGCTTGCGAGCGGGGTATGAAGAGACCCAGTACTTC.

The CDR3 here is CASSLASGVSYNEQFF. In DNA, the CDR3 is TGTGCCAGCAGCTTAGCTAGCGGGGTCTCTTACAATGAGCAGTTCTTC. The rearrangement links TRBV7-3 to TRBJ2-1, with TRBD2 matching 9 bases. The V and J ends lost 2 bases and 4 bases, in that order; junction bases with no gene match: 6. CDR1 is SGHTA, CDR2 FQGTGA, per germline. The CDR3 is 16 residues long.

This clone was picked up one time. The chain uses TRBV11-3 and TRBJ2-2; 7 bases agree with TRBD2. This CDR3 comprises 14 residues. Germline trimming cut 8 bases from V and 3 bases from J; bases unmatched to any gene: 6. The germline V gene encodes CDR1 SGHNT and CDR2 YENEEA. CDR3 coding DNA: TGTGCCAGCGGCGTAACTAGCGACACCGGGGAGCTGTTTTTT. It translates to CASGVTSDTGELFF.